This T cell receptor (beta chain) stems from a study of T-cell memory formation after mild COVID-19. V lost 6 bases and J lost 6; bases outside the gene matches: 0. CDR3 length: 12 amino acids. TCRdb reprocessed the 5' RACE reads with MiXCR, giving one entry per CDR3 protein. The sample has around 450,000 distinct CDR3 sequences; 15% to 25% are singletons. The receptor was derived from an adult woman who had mild COVID-19 (a few samples of this study predate the infection). Cell type and time point are not known. The sequenced sample consisted of PBMCs or a T cell subset sorted from them (not recorded which). The V gene is TRBV12-3 or TRBV12-4, the J gene TRBJ2-1; TRBD2 matches at 9 bases. The CDR3 DNA is TGTGCCAGCAGGACTAGCGGCAATGAGCAGTTCTTC. Its protein product is CASRTSGNEQFF.